Each of the 20 T cell receptor beta chains below was sequenced from the same sample in a study of cytomegalovirus exposure and HLA in healthy donors. Data came from immunoSEQ multiplex PCR; TCRdb stores just in-frame clones and leaves some out. The repertoire holds about 360,000 clones, 75% to 90% seen once, with about 0.8% in the top ten. Sequencing was carried out using PBMCs. These receptors all come from a woman aged 18-30 years in good health and CMV-seronegative.

The V gene is TRBV15, the J gene TRBJ2-1; tentatively, D is TRBD2 (6 bases). V was cut by 6 bases and J by 4 bases, with 10 bases left in between. The germline V gene encodes CDR1 LNHNV and CDR2 YYDKDF (reference sequence). The CDR3 spans 13 residues. CDR3 sequence (DNA): TGTGCCACCAGGGCTAGCGTGTACAATGAGCAGTTCTTC. It specifies CATRASVYNEQFF.

This chain uses TRBV28 with TRBJ2-2; weak D call: TRBD1 (6 bases). The CDR3 contains 15 residues. Germline loops: CDR1 MDHEN, CDR2 SYDVKM. Trimming pared 3 bases from V and 6 bases from J, leaving 14 bases between. The DNA of the CDR3 is TGTGCCAGCAGTTTTCTCTCACAGGGATCCGGGGAGCTGTTTTTT. Its protein product is CASSFLSQGSGELFF.

In its sample, this clone was seen a few times. The chain links TRBV6-6 to TRBJ2-5; TRBD2 might be the D (6 bases). Germline values: CDR1 MNHNY, CDR2 SVGAGI (reference sequence). The CDR3 spans 14 residues. V gave up 4 bases and J gave up 0 bases, with 9 bases separating them. CDR3 in DNA: TGTGCCAGCAGTTCGGGACTTCACCAAGAGACCCAGTACTTC. Amino acid sequence: CASSSGLHQETQYF.

The CDR3 protein is CATSRLGQGASGELFF. The CDR3, as DNA: TGTGCCACCAGCAGACTGGGACAGGGGGCCTCCGGGGAGCTGTTTTTT. The genes are TRBV15 and TRBJ2-2, with 12 bases aligning to TRBD1. Germline assignment: CDR1 LNHNV and CDR2 YYDKDF (reference sequence). Trimming cost V 2 bases and J 6 bases; bases outside gene matches: 4. The CDR3 is 16 residues long.

A few counts support this clone. Other nucleotide sequences from this sample produce the same CDR3. This chain uses TRBV6-5 with TRBJ2-6; D gene ambiguous. V gave up 0 bases and J gave up 0 bases, with 3 bases separating them. The CDR3 length is 15 residues. Germline V gene sequence: CDR1 MNHEY, CDR2 SVGAGI. The CDR3 sequence is CASSYSSSGANVLTF. The CDR3 DNA is TGTGCCAGCAGTTACTCGAGCTCTGGGGCCAACGTCCTGACTTTC.

The chain employs TRBV15 and TRBJ2-5, with 11 bases that match TRBD1. With 5 bases clipped from V and 4 bases from J, the junction kept 6 bases outside the gene matches. Germline V lookup: CDR1 LNHNV, CDR2 YYDKDF (reference sequence). CDR3 length equals 15 residues. DNA for the CDR3: TGTGCCACCAGCGGGGGACAGGGGGATATAGAGACCCAGTACTTC. It yields the protein CATSGGQGDIETQYF.

The rearrangement links TRBV28 to TRBJ1-2; 7 bases line up with TRBD1. From germline, CDR1 is MDHEN and CDR2 SYDVKM. The CDR3 totals 16 residues. V dropped 6 bases and J dropped 4; count of bases not matched to a gene: 14. The CDR3 nucleotides are TGTGCCAGCAGCCCCGGCACAGGGGTGCGAGGCTATGGCTACACCTTC. Encoded protein: CASSPGTGVRGYGYTF.

The chain recombines TRBV10-3 with TRBJ1-2, with D tentatively TRBD1 (5 bases). Germline lookup yields CDR1 ENHRY and CDR2 SYGVKD. V lost 10 bases to trimming and J lost 5 bases, with 17 bases between them. The CDR3 loop spans 13 amino acids. The CDR3 region is CATQAGRLYGYTF. For the CDR3, the DNA is TGTGCCACACAGGCCGGTAGACTGTATGGCTACACCTTC.

This clone was recorded a few times. The chain uses TRBV5-1 and TRBJ2-7, with 8 nucleotides matching TRBD2. Germline-derived CDR1 and CDR2 are SGHRS and YFSETQ. J gave up 6 bases and V 0 bases, and 14 bases lay outside the gene matches. The CDR3 loop spans 17 amino acids. The CDR3 DNA reads TGCGCCAGCAGCTTGGAACCGGGAGGGCCAGGAGTCGTCGAGCAGTACTTC. Its translation is CASSLEPGGPGVVEQYF.

The CDR3 reads CASRAGGNYGYTF. The CDR3 DNA reads TGTGCCAGCAGAGCAGGGGGCAACTATGGCTACACCTTC. The chain recombines TRBV9 with TRBJ1-2, with 8 bases that match TRBD1. V was clipped by 5 bases and J by 2 bases; unmatched bases: 2. This CDR3 contains 13 residues. Germline V gives CDR1 SGDLS, CDR2 YYNGEE.

The chain links TRBV27 to TRBJ2-7; 9 bases match TRBD1. This CDR3 comprises 13 residues. The ends lost 6 bases at V and 7 bases at J; junction bases unmatched: 7. Per the germline V gene, CDR1 is MNHEY and CDR2 is SMNVEV (reference sequence). This CDR3 is CASRKQGANEQYF. DNA of the CDR3: TGTGCCAGCAGGAAACAGGGGGCAAATGAGCAGTACTTC.

The chain combines TRBV5-5 with TRBJ2-7; 8 bases fit TRBD1. Germline loops: CDR1 SGHKS, CDR2 YYEKEE (reference sequence). Trimming cost V 5 bases and J 2 bases; bases outside gene matches: 9. This CDR3 is built from 15 residues. DNA of the CDR3: TGTGCCAGCAGAGAGGACAGGGCCATCGCCTACGAGCAGTACTTC. Translating gives CASREDRAIAYEQYF.

The chain joins TRBV28 to TRBJ2-7, with TRBD1 matching 7 bases. V lost 3 bases, J lost 3 bases, and 8 bases stayed unmatched. This CDR3 comprises 15 residues. Germline V gene data show CDR1 as MDHEN and CDR2 as SYDVKM. For the CDR3, the DNA is TGTGCCAGCAGTTTGGGAACAGGGGCATACTACGAGCAGTACTTC. Encoded protein: CASSLGTGAYYEQYF.

The chain couples TRBV5-1 to TRBJ1-5; TRBD1 is a possible D gene (5 bases). CDR3 length: 13 amino acids. Germline V gene sequence: CDR1 SGHRS, CDR2 YFSETQ. V dropped 0 bases and J dropped 7 bases, with 8 bases sitting between them. CDR3 in amino acids: CASSLGRGQPQHF. CDR3 bases: TGCGCCAGCAGCTTGGGGCGGGGGCAGCCCCAGCATTTT.

The chain joins TRBV6-5 to TRBJ2-3; 7 bases are a match to TRBD2. Per the germline V gene, CDR1 is MNHEY and CDR2 is SVGAGI. Trimming took 7 bases from V and 3 from J; bases not matched to a gene: 7. CDR3 length: 14 amino acids. For the CDR3, the DNA is TGTGCCAGCACCCGTTCCGGGGGGACAGATACGCAGTATTTT. This gives the protein CASTRSGGTDTQYF.

This chain uses TRBV19 with TRBJ1-1; no clear D gene. V was cut by 5 bases and J by 6 bases, with 16 bases left in between. The CDR3 consists of 14 residues. Germline V gene lookup returns CDR1 LNHDA and CDR2 SQIVND (reference sequence). CDR3 amino acids: CASSFPSEVAEAFF. CDR3 DNA sequence: TGTGCCAGTAGTTTTCCCTCGGAGGTAGCTGAAGCTTTCTTT.

The chain uses TRBV7-9 and TRBJ2-3; 7 bases match TRBD2. The CDR3 loop spans 16 amino acids. Losses at the gene ends were 1 base for V and 8 bases for J; bases not matched to a gene: 12. CDR1 and CDR2 (germline): SEHNR, FQNEAQ (reference sequence). In DNA form, the CDR3 reads TGTGCCAGCAGCTTAGGGTCCAGCGGGATCGGAGGTACGCAGTATTTT. This sequence encodes CASSLGSSGIGGTQYF.

The rearrangement joins TRBV20-1 to TRBJ2-3, with no clear D. The ends were cut back, 4 bases at V and 6 bases at J, with 5 bases in the middle. The V gene's germline CDR1 is DFQATT and CDR2 SNEGSKA (reference sequence). CDR3 length equals 10 residues. As DNA, the CDR3 is TGCAGTGCTAACGAGGATACGCAGTATTTT. Protein product: CSANEDTQYF.

The CDR3 loop reads CATSRDQGAISRNTIYF. CDR3 nucleotides: TGTGCCACCAGCAGAGACCAAGGGGCCATCTCGAGAAACACCATATATTTT. The chain is built from TRBV15 and TRBJ1-3; D possibly corresponds to TRBD1 (5 bases). The V end lost 0 bases, the J end lost 5 bases, and 17 bases lay between the germline ends. CDR3 length: 17 amino acids. Germline V gives CDR1 LNHNV, CDR2 YYDKDF (reference sequence).

The rearrangement links TRBV27 to TRBJ2-4; 8 nucleotides match TRBD2. There are 17 residues in the CDR3. Germline CDR1 reads MNHEY; CDR2 reads SMNVEV (reference sequence). J lost 0 bases, V lost 5 bases, and 9 bases had no gene match. CDR3 residues: CASSPIAAGAAKNIQYF. CDR3 DNA sequence: TGTGCCAGCAGTCCTATCGCAGCGGGGGCAGCCAAAAACATTCAGTACTTC.